This entry features one TCR beta chain sequence. The sample originates from a study of blood T cell repertoires in COVID-19. Across the study: Italy, Spain and the United States were the sources of the convalescent and acute COVID-19 samples. PBMCs, B-cell-depleted T cells, or T cells were the source of the cDNA or gDNA that made up the material.

As processed by the authors: Researchers report that nucleated cell counts were estimated from reference gene primer amplification. Produced via immunoSEQ multiplex PCR; TCRdb's table is partial and in-frame only. That table is the source of V, J and clone size, and D and trimming were worked out from the DNA. The data hold about 33,000 clones, with 70% to 85% observed a single time. Sequencing was done on a sample of peripheral blood. This sequence originates from a human donor in a cohort sampled during active COVID-19.

CDR3 in DNA: TGTGCCAGCAGCTTGGCCTTTTCCTACGAGCAGTACTTC. Amino acids: CASSLAFSYEQYF. The chain uses TRBV7-6 and TRBJ2-7; no clear D gene. V gave up 3 bases and J gave up 1 base, with 7 bases separating them. This CDR3 contains 13 residues. The germline CDR1 and CDR2 sequences are SGHVS and FNYEAQ.